The T cell receptor beta chain under discussion was sequenced for a study of shared clonotypes between healthy human individuals (dated by TCRdb to 2018 to 2021). Study-wide context: The cohort included three men and a couple of women between 18 and 49 years of age. Each donor's leukapheresis produced roughly between about 0.8 and 10 billion PBMCs. To estimate repertoire size and how much clonotypes are shared between individuals, the study performed deep sequencing of blood TCR repertoires from about five healthy adults. For each donor, three plates each were used for CD4 naive and CD4 memory, two plates were used for CD8 naive, and one plate was used for CD8 memory. Libraries were prepared and TCR repertoires were sequenced by different laboratories using diverse techniques, in order to increase sequencing depth and limit assay-specific biases.

Points the paper makes about the study in general: Compared with non-shared clonotypes, the clonotypes found in all four sorted-subset donors had higher generation probabilities. Sampling was limited to blood, and TCR repertoires in tissue likely differ from TCR repertoires in blood. Naive subsets generally had larger estimated clonotype richness than memory subsets did. Across a few donors, roughly 5% of naive CD4, more than 3% of naive CD8, 2% to 2.5% of memory CD4, and around 0.4% of memory CD8 clonotypes were shared. Pairwise subsampling led to the expectation that sequencing depth would affect the degree of clonotype sharing among donors. The small number of donors limited the genetic and exposure-history diversity represented. Even with the large sequencing depth, rarefaction of the sorted-subset datasets indicated that sequencing was incomplete.

From cysteine to phenylalanine, the CDR3 is 17 amino acids long. Only the CDR3 DNA is retained, 51 bases long and in frame from the first base. CDR1 and CDR2 are drawn from the germline V gene: ENHRY, SYGVKD. Cut back by 0 bases and 3 bases, the V and J ends lie 14 bases apart. TCR CDR3 regions were amplified from genomic DNA by multiplex PCR using the deep immunoSEQ assay. Genomic DNA extracted from each cell subset was distributed evenly over all wells of several immunoSEQ 96-well plates, and each plate served as one replicate. Each replicate PCR for sorted subsets received roughly 0.2 ug genomic DNA, equal to tens of thousands of T cell genomes. Purified libraries were quantified with a Qubit 3.0 fluorometer, sized on a Bioanalyzer 2100, and re-quantified with the KAPA Library Quantification kit. Every immunoSEQ 96-well plate was sequenced on a dedicated single-read 150-cycle Illumina NextSeq 550 flow cell. The source study handled its data this way. The immunoSEQ output contained only junctional sequences without quality scores, so filtering could not match that applied to full-length reads. To assign V/J genes and CDR3, sequences were annotated using PyIR, a Python wrapper for IgBLAST v1.9, with IMGT germline references. Any read was removed if the V/J assignment was weak (E-value above 1e-6), the CDR3 was missing, or the read contained stop codons, out-of-frame junctions, or ambiguous translated residues. A V3J clonotype was defined by an identical inferred V gene, J gene, and CDR3 amino acid sequence. Percentage overlap between repertoires was computed as shared unique clonotypes divided by the size of the smaller repertoire. Repertoire richness was assessed with RTK rarefaction, the Chao1 estimator, and Recon v2.1 estimates of unobserved clonotypes. Generation probabilities for all TCRbeta clonotypes obtained by the gDNA method from several donors were computed using OLGA. The clones in this table, taken by TCRdb from immuneACCESS, are in-frame only. Not every clone is retained; where verified, under half of the shortfall comes from an unresolved V gene, and the cause of the rest is unknown. From that table come the V and J calls and clone size; the DNA was used to work out D and trimming. For this sample there are some 2 million clones; approximately 94% appear just once. 0.9% to 1.4% of the sample lies in the top ten.

On this clone: The clone's antigen remains unknown. No much larger clone exists at a distance of one base, and base qualities are not known.

For the CD8 naive samples, CD45RO-negative cells were positively selected for CCR7, yielding a CD45RA+CCR7+ population from which TemRA cells were excluded. Donors were healthy HIV-negative adults with no recently reported acute infections or vaccinations. Only Caucasian adults living in Nashville, Tennessee, USA were represented among the donors. After blood collection by leukapheresis, PBMCs were isolated using Ficoll-Histopaque density gradient centrifugation and then cryopreserved in the vapor phase of liquid nitrogen. Purity and quantity of every magnetically sorted T cell population were checked by analytical flow cytometry. From each sorted fraction, genomic DNA was isolated and quantified by UV absorbance on a Nanodrop 2000c.

The clonotype comes from a man in his late teens or twenties in good health. Sequenced material: naive CD8+ T cells sorted from blood. The sample's cell subset or site label is to be understood as: CD45RA+CCR7+. The rearrangement joined TRBV10-3 to TRBJ2-2, and TRBD1 may be the D gene, going by 6 matching bases. The CDR3 region has the sequence CAISESDLGQHTGELFF. In nucleotide form, the sequence is TGTGCCATCAGTGAGTCTGATTTGGGACAACACACCGGGGAGCTGTTTTTT.